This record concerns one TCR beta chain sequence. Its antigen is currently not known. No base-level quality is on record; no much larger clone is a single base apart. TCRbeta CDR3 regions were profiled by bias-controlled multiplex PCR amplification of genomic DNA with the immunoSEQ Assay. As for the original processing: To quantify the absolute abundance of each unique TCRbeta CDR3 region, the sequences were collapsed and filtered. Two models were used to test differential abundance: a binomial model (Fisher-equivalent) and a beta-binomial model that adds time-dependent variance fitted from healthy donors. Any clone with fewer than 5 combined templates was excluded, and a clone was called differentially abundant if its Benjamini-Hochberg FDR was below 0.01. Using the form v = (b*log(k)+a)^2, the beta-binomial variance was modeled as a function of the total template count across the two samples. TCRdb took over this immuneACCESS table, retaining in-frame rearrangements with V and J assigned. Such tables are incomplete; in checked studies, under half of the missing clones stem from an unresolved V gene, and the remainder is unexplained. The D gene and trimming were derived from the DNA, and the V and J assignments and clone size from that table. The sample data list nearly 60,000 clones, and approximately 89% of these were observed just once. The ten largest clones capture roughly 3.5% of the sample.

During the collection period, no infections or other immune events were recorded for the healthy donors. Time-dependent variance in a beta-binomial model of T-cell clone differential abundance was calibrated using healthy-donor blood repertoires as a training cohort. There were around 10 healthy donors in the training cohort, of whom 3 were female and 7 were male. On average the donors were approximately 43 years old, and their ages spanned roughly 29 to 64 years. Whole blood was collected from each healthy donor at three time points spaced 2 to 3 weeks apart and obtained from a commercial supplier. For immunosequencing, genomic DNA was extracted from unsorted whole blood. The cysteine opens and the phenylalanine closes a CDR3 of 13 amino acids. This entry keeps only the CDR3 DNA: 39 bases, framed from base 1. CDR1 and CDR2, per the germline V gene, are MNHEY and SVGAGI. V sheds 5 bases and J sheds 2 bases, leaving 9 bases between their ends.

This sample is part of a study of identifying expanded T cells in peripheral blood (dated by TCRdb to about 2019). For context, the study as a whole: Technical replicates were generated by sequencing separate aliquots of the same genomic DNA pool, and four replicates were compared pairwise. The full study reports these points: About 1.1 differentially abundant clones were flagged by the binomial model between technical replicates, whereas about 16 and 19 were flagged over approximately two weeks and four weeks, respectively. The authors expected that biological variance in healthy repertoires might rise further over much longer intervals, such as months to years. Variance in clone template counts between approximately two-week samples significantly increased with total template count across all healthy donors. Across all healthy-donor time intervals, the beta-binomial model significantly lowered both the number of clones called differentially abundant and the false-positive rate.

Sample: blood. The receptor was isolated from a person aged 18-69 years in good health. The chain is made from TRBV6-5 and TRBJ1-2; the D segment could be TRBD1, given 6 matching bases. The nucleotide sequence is TGTGCCAGCAGTCCCACAGGGAACTATGGCTACACCTTC. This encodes CASSPTGNYGYTF.